The 30 T cell receptor beta chains below were found in one sample sequenced in a study of blood T cell repertoires in COVID-19. TCRdb's copy holds only in-frame clones and misses some; the assay was immunoSEQ multiplex PCR. There are 70,000 or so clones in the sample; roughly nine tenths occur only once, and around 13% lies in the top ten. The source material was peripheral blood. The receptors derive from a woman aged 55-69 years with acute or convalescent COVID-19.

In DNA form, the CDR3 reads TGTGCCAGCAGCTTAGCTAGCGGGGGATCCTACAATGAGCAGTTCTTC. Encoded protein: CASSLASGGSYNEQFF. This chain uses TRBV7-8 with TRBJ2-1; 9 bases are shared with TRBD2. With V trimmed by 0 bases and J by 1 base, 1 base remained unmatched. Looked up from germline, CDR1 is SGHVS and CDR2 is FQNEAQ. This CDR3 region has 16 residues.

The chain joins TRBV19 to TRBJ1-4; TRBD1 is a possible D gene (5 bases). V lost 5 bases, J lost 4 bases, and 17 bases lay in between. The CDR3 is 16 residues long. The germline V gene encodes CDR1 LNHDA and CDR2 SQIVND (reference sequence). The DNA for the CDR3 is TGTGCCAGTAGTGCGTCTCAGGGCCAAGTTAATGAAAAACTGTTTTTT. Protein sequence: CASSASQGQVNEKLFF.

The gene calls are TRBV27 and TRBJ2-2; 8 nucleotides match TRBD2. With V trimmed by 4 bases and J by 6 bases, 7 bases remained unmatched. CDR3 size: 15 residues. Germline V gene data show CDR1 as MNHEY and CDR2 as SMNVEV (reference sequence). CDR3 DNA: TGTGCCAGCAGTTCTGGGACTAGAGGTCCCGGGGAGCTGTTTTTT. It yields the protein CASSSGTRGPGELFF.

The V call is TRBV6-6, the J call TRBJ1-1; D unresolved. Trimming stripped 7 bases from V and 1 base from J, with 10 bases between. The CDR3 loop spans 13 amino acids. Per the germline V gene, CDR1 is MNHNY and CDR2 is SVGAGI (reference sequence). CDR3 region: CASTKEGNTEAFF. The CDR3 DNA is TGTGCCAGCACCAAGGAGGGGAACACTGAAGCTTTCTTT.

The chain combines TRBV29-1 with TRBJ1-5; perhaps TRBD1 as D (6 bases). Trimming pared 4 bases from V and 7 bases from J, leaving 11 bases between. Germline V gene data show CDR1 as SQVTM and CDR2 as ANQGSEA. The CDR3 has 12 residues. The CDR3 region has the DNA TGCAGCGTTGCTGGGGGCGGGCAGCCCCAGCATTTT. This codes for CSVAGGGQPQHF.

The chain carries TRBV7-8 and TRBJ2-7; D uncertain. The CDR3 contains 15 residues. Per germline, CDR1 SGHVS and CDR2 FQNEAQ. V gave up 0 bases and J gave up 5 bases, with 14 bases separating them. DNA of the CDR3: TGTGCCAGCAGCTTAGCGCGTGGGCAGGTAAACGAGCAGTACTTC. Its protein is CASSLARGQVNEQYF.

V usage is TRBV5-1 and J usage is TRBJ2-3; maybe TRBD2 (5 bases). Trimming left V 4 bases short and J 3 bases short, with 6 bases between. CDR1 SGHRS and CDR2 YFSETQ come from the germline V gene. CDR3 size: 12 residues. CDR3 in DNA: TGCGCCAGCAGCCGGACTACAGATACGCAGTATTTT. Amino acid sequence: CASSRTTDTQYF. Filled out from reference TRBV5-1 and TRBJ2-3, the complete variable domain reads KAGVTQTPRYLIKTRGQQVTLSCSPISGHRSVSWYQQTPGQGLQFLFEYFSETQRNKGNFPGRFSGRQFSNSRSEMNVSTLELGDSALYLCASSRTTDTQYFGPGTRLTVL.

The chain combines TRBV6-5 with TRBJ1-1, with D possibly TRBD1 on 6 matching bases. V was pared by 2 bases and J by 5 bases, with 12 bases between. Germline CDR1 and CDR2: MNHEY and SVGAGI. This CDR3 comprises 14 residues. In DNA, the CDR3 is TGTGCCAGCAGTTACGGTCAGGGGCGGACTGAAGCTTTCTTT. The encoded protein is CASSYGQGRTEAFF.

J is TRBJ2-7 and V is TRBV7-9; TRBD2 is a possible D gene (5 bases). V was clipped by 6 bases and J by 5 bases, with 17 bases between them. Germline V gene data show CDR1 as SEHNR and CDR2 as FQNEAQ (reference sequence). The CDR3 loop spans 14 amino acids. The CDR3 reads CASSPLGELDEQYF. The CDR3 bases are TGTGCCAGCAGTCCACTCGGGGAGTTAGACGAGCAGTACTTC.

The chain employs TRBV5-6 and TRBJ1-4; TRBD1 matches 8 bases. The germline gives CDR1 SGHDT, CDR2 YYEEEE. J lost 1 base, V lost 5 bases, and 4 bases had no gene match. The CDR3 is 15 residues long. The CDR3 loop is CASSSGTGTNEKLFF. CDR3 bases: TGTGCCAGCAGTTCCGGGACAGGAACTAATGAAAAACTGTTTTTT.

The table lists this clone with a few counts. The gene calls are TRBV6-5 and TRBJ1-4; D ambiguous. From germline, CDR1 is MNHEY and CDR2 SVGAGI. The germline V and J ends were trimmed by 6 bases and 8 bases, with 16 bases remaining between them. The CDR3 is 14 amino acids. The CDR3 nucleotides are TGTGCCAGCAGAACTACAACCGGAGGAGAAAAACTGTTTTTT. Its protein product is CASRTTTGGEKLFF.

This chain links TRBV27 with TRBJ2-5, with 9 bases identical to TRBD2. The CDR3 is 18 amino acids. The germline V gene has CDR1 MNHEY and CDR2 SMNVEV (reference sequence). V lost 2 bases to trimming and J lost 2 bases; unmatched junction nucleotides: 12. Here the CDR3 DNA reads TGTGCCAGCAGTTTACGAGCCTTAGCGGGGGAGATGCAAGAGACCCAGTACTTC. Amino acid sequence: CASSLRALAGEMQETQYF.

This sequence joins TRBV7-9 and TRBJ1-5; D possibly corresponds to TRBD1 (5 bases). Per germline, CDR1 SEHNR and CDR2 FQNEAQ (reference sequence). The CDR3 contains 17 residues. The ends were cut back, 5 bases at V and 7 bases at J, with 24 bases in the middle. The CDR3 is CASSRTAGGQGGQPQHF. For the CDR3, the DNA is TGTGCCAGCAGCCGAACCGCAGGTGGGCAGGGAGGCCAGCCCCAGCATTTT.

The rearrangement links TRBV3-1 (or the pseudogene TRBV3-2) to TRBJ2-7; 9 nucleotides match TRBD2. CDR1 and CDR2 (germline): LGHDT, YNNKEL (reference sequence). CDR3 length: 15 amino acids. V was pared by 1 base and J by 9 bases, with 10 bases of the junction left unmatched. CDR3 amino acids: CASSQVSLAGTGQYF. The CDR3 DNA reads as TGTGCCAGCAGCCAAGTATCCCTAGCGGGGACGGGGCAGTACTTC.

The chain joins TRBV4-1 to TRBJ2-7; TRBD1 agrees at 8 bases. V shed 6 bases and J 3 bases; nucleotides not matched to a gene: 7. The CDR3 is made up of 14 amino acids. Germline CDR1 MGHRA, CDR2 YSYEKL. CDR3 residues: CASSPGTGYYEQYF. The CDR3, as DNA: TGCGCCAGCAGTCCCGGGACAGGTTACTACGAGCAGTACTTC.

This chain joins TRBV19 and TRBJ2-3, with 14 bases aligning to TRBD2. The CDR3 length is 16 residues. After removal of 2 bases from V and 3 bases from J, the junction contained 1 base not matched to a gene. Germline V lookup: CDR1 LNHDA, CDR2 SQIVND (reference sequence). CDR3 nucleotide sequence: TGTGCCAGTAGTATACGACTAGCGGGGGGGACAGATACGCAGTATTTT. This translates into CASSIRLAGGTDTQYF.

This clone was detected only once. The chain employs TRBV5-5 and TRBJ2-5; 12 positions match TRBD2. Germline lookup yields CDR1 SGHKS and CDR2 YYEKEE (reference sequence). Trimming at V came to 1 base and at J to 2 bases, leaving 3 bases not matched to a gene. The CDR3 spans 16 residues. The chain's CDR3 is CASSLPLAGGQETQYF. The CDR3 DNA sequence: TGTGCCAGCAGCTTGCCACTAGCGGGGGGACAAGAGACCCAGTACTTC.

V usage is TRBV7-3 and J usage is TRBJ2-1, with D possibly matching TRBD2 (7 bases). Trimming took off 5 bases at V and 4 bases at J, with 15 bases between the two ends. Germline loops: CDR1 SGHTA, CDR2 FQGTGA. The CDR3 runs 15 residues. CDR3 sequence: CASSLGRGLYNEQFF. The CDR3 bases are TGTGCCAGCAGCCTCGGGCGGGGGCTATACAATGAGCAGTTCTTC.

The chain combines TRBV6-6 with TRBJ1-3; tentatively, D is TRBD1 (5 bases). The CDR3 loop spans 14 amino acids. Germline V CDR1 and CDR2: MNHNY, SVGAGI (reference sequence). V gave up 5 bases and J gave up 0 bases, with 8 bases separating them. The CDR3 loop is CASSPQGSGNTIYF. The CDR3 DNA reads TGTGCCAGCAGTCCTCAGGGCTCTGGAAACACCATATATTTT.

The chain uses TRBV5-1 and TRBJ2-7, with 7 bases matching TRBD1. V shed 7 bases and J 2 bases; nucleotides not matched to a gene: 6. The CDR3 sequence is 13 residues long. The V gene's germline CDR1 is SGHRS and CDR2 YFSETQ. The CDR3 DNA is TGCGCCAGCCTGAGACAGGGAACCTACGAGCAGTACTTC. It yields the protein CASLRQGTYEQYF.

This chain links TRBV6-4 with TRBJ2-3; possibly TRBD2 for D (6 bases). Trimming stripped 3 bases from V and 2 bases from J, with 9 bases between. The CDR3 spans 14 residues. Per the germline V gene, CDR1 is MRHNA and CDR2 is SNTAGT. CDR3 sequence (DNA): TGTGCCAGCAGTGAGGGGGGACTCACAGATACGCAGTATTTT. This codes for CASSEGGLTDTQYF.

This clone has just one count. The chain employs TRBV5-1 and TRBJ1-6; TRBD1 matches at 8 bases. Looked up from germline, CDR1 is SGHRS and CDR2 is YFSETQ. V dropped 5 bases and J dropped 8; count of bases not matched to a gene: 9. The CDR3 spans 15 residues. For the CDR3, the DNA is TGCGCCAGCAGTTATCGACAGGGGTCGGATTCACCCCTCCACTTT. It is translated as CASSYRQGSDSPLHF.

V usage is TRBV27 and J usage is TRBJ1-1; D unresolved. Germline V gene sequence: CDR1 MNHEY, CDR2 SMNVEV (reference sequence). The CDR3 totals 14 residues. V lost 3 bases and J 4 bases, leaving 12 bases between the germline ends. CDR3 residues: CASSFAGKGTEAFF. The CDR3 nucleotides are TGTGCCAGCAGTTTCGCGGGGAAGGGCACTGAAGCTTTCTTT.

The chain recombines TRBV3-1 (or the pseudogene TRBV3-2) with TRBJ2-7; D perhaps matches TRBD2 (5 bases). The ends were cut back, 1 base at V and 5 bases at J, with 18 bases in the middle. CDR3 size: 16 residues. Germline CDR1 reads LGHDT; CDR2 reads YNNKEL (reference sequence). CDR3 in amino acids: CASSQVVDPEGHEQYF. The CDR3 nucleotides are TGTGCCAGCAGCCAAGTGGTGGACCCCGAGGGCCACGAGCAGTACTTC.

The V and J genes are TRBV19 and TRBJ2-7; D is perhaps TRBD2 (7 bases). CDR3 length equals 18 residues. The germline CDR1 and CDR2 sequences are LNHDA and SQIVND (reference sequence). V gave up 4 bases and J gave up 3 bases, with 25 bases separating them. CDR3 DNA sequence: TGTGCCAGTAGTAACCGCGGGGGCGGGTCGGGGGACCTCTACGAGCAGTACTTC. Translated, it gives CASSNRGGGSGDLYEQYF.

The rearrangement joins TRBV19 to TRBJ1-5; D gene ambiguous. This CDR3 comprises 14 residues. Trimming removed 7 bases at V and 5 bases at J, with 15 bases between. Germline CDR1 and CDR2: LNHDA and SQIVND (reference sequence). CDR3 coding DNA: TGTGCCAGTAAGGGAGTTGGAGTCGATCAGCCCCAGCATTTT. It yields the protein CASKGVGVDQPQHF.

This clone has a single count. V usage is TRBV5-6 and J usage is TRBJ2-5; TRBD2 agrees at 10 bases. From germline, CDR1 is SGHDT and CDR2 YYEEEE. This CDR3 region has 16 residues. The J segment lost 1 base and the V segment lost 4 bases, leaving 7 bases of the junction unmatched. The CDR3 DNA is TGTGCCAGCAGCCTAACTAGCGGGGCCCTCCAAGAGACCCAGTACTTC. Its protein is CASSLTSGALQETQYF.

The rearrangement links TRBV5-5 to TRBJ2-2, with D possibly matching TRBD1 (6 bases). CDR3 size: 14 residues. V lost 9 bases, J lost 7 bases, and 19 bases lay in between. Per germline, CDR1 SGHKS and CDR2 YYEKEE (reference sequence). The chain's CDR3 is CATRLTGLDGELFF. CDR3 sequence (DNA): TGTGCCACCCGACTTACAGGGTTGGACGGGGAGCTGTTTTTT. The full variable domain, in which reference TRBV5-5 and TRBJ2-2 provide the parts outside the CDR3, is DAGVTQSPTHLIKTRGQQVTLRCSPISGHKSVSWYQQVLGQGPQFIFQYYEKEERGRGNFPDRFSARQFPNYSSELNVNALLLGDSALYLCATRLTGLDGELFFGEGSRLTVL.

This rearrangement joins TRBV20-1 to TRBJ1-2; weak D call: TRBD1 (5 bases). Germline-derived CDR1 and CDR2 are DFQATT and SNEGSKA (reference sequence). The CDR3 is made up of 16 amino acids. Trimming took off 3 bases at V and 2 bases at J, with 19 bases between the two ends. CDR3 nucleotide sequence: TGCAGTGCTAGTGATCCAGGGAGGGATGGGAACTATGGCTACACCTTC. Its protein is CSASDPGRDGNYGYTF.

The rearrangement links TRBV19 to TRBJ1-4; D gene ambiguous. The CDR3 sequence is 14 residues long. V was clipped by 3 bases and J by 7 bases, with 12 bases between them. Per germline, CDR1 LNHDA and CDR2 SQIVND (reference sequence). This CDR3 is CASSIGPRAEKLFF. DNA for the CDR3: TGTGCCAGTAGTATTGGACCGCGGGCTGAAAAACTGTTTTTT.